This T cell receptor beta chain was captured in a study of T cell responses to AZD1222 COVID-19 vaccine. Clones were read by immunoSEQ multiplex PCR, and TCRdb kept only the in-frame ones, dropping some. The data show approximately 100,000 clones, approximately 92% seen once. This CDR3 spans 13 amino acids. The V end lost 3 bases, the J end lost 6 bases, and 8 bases lay between the germline ends. Germline lookup yields CDR1 MDHEN and CDR2 SYDVKM. This clone was seen just once. The source of this sequence is an adult in good health. Sequencing was performed on peripheral blood, taken on day 0 of AZD1222 vaccination. The chain has TRBV28 and TRBJ2-2; no firm D call. CDR3 sequence (DNA): TGTGCCAGCAGTTTCACCTTATCCGGGGAGCTGTTTTTT. Its protein product is CASSFTLSGELFF.